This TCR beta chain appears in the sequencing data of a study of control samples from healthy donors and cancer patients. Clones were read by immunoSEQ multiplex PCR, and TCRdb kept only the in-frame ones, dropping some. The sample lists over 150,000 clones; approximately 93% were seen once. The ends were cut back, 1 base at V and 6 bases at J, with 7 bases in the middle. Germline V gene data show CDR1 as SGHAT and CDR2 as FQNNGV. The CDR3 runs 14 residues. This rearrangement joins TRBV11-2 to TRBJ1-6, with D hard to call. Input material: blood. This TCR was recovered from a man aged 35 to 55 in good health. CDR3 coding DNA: TGTGCCAGCAGCTTAGCGGGAGTTAATTCACCCCTCCACTTT. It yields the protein CASSLAGVNSPLHF.